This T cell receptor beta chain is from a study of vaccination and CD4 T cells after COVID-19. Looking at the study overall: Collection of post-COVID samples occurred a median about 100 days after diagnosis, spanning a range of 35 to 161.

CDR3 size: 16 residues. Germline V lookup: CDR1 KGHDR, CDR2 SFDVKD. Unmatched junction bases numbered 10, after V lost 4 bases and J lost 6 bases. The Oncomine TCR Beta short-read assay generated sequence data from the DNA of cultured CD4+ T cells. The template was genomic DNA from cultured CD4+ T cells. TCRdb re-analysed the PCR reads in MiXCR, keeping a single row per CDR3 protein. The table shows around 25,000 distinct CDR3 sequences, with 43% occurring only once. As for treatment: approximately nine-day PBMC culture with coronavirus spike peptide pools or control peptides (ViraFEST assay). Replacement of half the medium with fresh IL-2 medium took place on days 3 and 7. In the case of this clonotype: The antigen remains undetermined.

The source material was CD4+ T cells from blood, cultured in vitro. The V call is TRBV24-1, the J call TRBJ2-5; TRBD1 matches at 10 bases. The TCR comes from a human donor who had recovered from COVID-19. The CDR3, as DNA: TGTGCCACCAGTGACTCCACGACAGGGGGCCCAAAGACCCAGTACTTC. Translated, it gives CATSDSTTGGPKTQYF.